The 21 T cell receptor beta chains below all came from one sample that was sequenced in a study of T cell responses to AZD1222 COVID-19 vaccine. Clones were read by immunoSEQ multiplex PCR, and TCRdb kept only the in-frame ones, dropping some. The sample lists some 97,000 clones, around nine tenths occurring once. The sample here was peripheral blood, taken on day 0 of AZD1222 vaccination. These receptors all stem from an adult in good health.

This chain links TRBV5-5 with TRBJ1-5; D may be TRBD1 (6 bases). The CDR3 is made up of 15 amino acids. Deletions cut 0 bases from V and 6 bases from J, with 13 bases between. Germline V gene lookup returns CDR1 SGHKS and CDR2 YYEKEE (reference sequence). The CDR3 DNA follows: TGTGCCAGCAGCTTGGGGACAGTGGGAAGTCAGCCCCAGCATTTT. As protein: CASSLGTVGSQPQHF.

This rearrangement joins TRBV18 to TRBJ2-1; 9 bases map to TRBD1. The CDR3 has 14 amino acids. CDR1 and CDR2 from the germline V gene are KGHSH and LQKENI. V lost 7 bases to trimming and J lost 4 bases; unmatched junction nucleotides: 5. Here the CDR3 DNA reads TGTGCCAGCTTACCGGGACAGGGATACAATGAGCAGTTCTTC. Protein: CASLPGQGYNEQFF.

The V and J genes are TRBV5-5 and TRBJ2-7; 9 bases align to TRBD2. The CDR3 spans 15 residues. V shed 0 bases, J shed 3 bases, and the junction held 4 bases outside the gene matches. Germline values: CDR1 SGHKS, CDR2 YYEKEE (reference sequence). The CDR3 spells CASSLAGSGGYEQYF. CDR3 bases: TGTGCCAGCAGCTTGGCGGGTAGCGGGGGCTACGAGCAGTACTTC.

The CDR3 region is CASTEGFTQPQHF. The CDR3 DNA reads as TGTGCCAGCACCGAGGGTTTTACTCAGCCCCAGCATTTT. The gene calls are TRBV12-3 or TRBV12-4 and TRBJ1-5; D unresolved. Trimming cost V 7 bases and J 6 bases, with 13 bases left between them. CDR3 length: 13 amino acids.

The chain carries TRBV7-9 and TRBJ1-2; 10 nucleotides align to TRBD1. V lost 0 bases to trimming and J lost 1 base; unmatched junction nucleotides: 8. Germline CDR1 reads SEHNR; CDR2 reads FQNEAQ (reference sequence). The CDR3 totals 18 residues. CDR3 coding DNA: TGTGCCAGCAGCTTAGCGACCGGGACAGGGGTGTTTAACTATGGCTACACCTTC. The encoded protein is CASSLATGTGVFNYGYTF.

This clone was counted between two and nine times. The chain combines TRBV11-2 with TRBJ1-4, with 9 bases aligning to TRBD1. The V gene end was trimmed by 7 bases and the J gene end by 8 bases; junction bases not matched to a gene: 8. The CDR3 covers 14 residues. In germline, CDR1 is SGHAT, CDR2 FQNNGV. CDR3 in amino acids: CASKQQGAREKLFF. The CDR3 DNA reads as TGTGCCAGCAAACAACAGGGGGCGAGGGAAAAACTGTTTTTT. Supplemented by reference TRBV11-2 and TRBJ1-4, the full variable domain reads EAGVAQSPRYKIIEKRQSVAFWCNPISGHATLYWYQQILGQGPKLLIQFQNNGVVDDSQLPKDRFSAERLKGVDSTLKIQPAKLEDSAVYLCASKQQGAREKLFFGSGTQLSVL.

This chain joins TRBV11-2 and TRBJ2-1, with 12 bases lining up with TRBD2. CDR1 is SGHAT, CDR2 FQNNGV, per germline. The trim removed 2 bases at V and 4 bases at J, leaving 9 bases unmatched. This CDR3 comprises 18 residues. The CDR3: CASSLRKLAGGIYNEQFF. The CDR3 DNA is TGTGCCAGCAGCTTAAGAAAACTAGCGGGGGGCATATACAATGAGCAGTTCTTC.

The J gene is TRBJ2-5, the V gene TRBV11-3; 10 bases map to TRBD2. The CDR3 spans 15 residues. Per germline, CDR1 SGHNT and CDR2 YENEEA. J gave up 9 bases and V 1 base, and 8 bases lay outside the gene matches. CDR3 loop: CASSLGAGGPEPQYF. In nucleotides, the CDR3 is TGTGCCAGCAGCTTAGGAGCGGGGGGGCCCGAGCCCCAGTACTTC.

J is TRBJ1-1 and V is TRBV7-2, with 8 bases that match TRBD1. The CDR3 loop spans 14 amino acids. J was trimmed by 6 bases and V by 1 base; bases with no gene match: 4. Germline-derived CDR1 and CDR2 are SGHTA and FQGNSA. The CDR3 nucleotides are TGTGCCAGCAGCTTAGGGACAGGGACCCCTGAAGCTTTCTTT. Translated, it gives CASSLGTGTPEAFF. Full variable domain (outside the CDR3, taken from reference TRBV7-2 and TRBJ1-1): GAGVSQSPSNKVTEKGKDVELRCDPISGHTALYWYRQSLGQGLEFLIYFQGNSAPDKSGLPSDRFSAERTGGSVSTLTIQRTQQEDSAVYLCASSLGTGTPEAFFGQGTRLTVV.

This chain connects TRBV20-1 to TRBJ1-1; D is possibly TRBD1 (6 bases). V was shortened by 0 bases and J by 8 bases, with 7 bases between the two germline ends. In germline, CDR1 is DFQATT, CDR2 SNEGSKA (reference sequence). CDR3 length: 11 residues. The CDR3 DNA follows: TGCAGTGCTAGAGACAGGGGAGAAGCTTTCTTT. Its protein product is CSARDRGEAFF.

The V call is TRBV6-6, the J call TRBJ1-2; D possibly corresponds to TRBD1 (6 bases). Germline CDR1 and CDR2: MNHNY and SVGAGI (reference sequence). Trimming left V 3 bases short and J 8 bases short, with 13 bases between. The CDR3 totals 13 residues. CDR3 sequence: CASSYLGGRGYTF. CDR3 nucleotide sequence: TGTGCCAGCAGTTATTTGGGGGGCCGGGGCTACACCTTC.

CDR3 sequence (DNA): TGTGCCAGCAGTTCCCCCGGGACACCATATCACAATGAGCAGTTCTTC. Translating it yields CASSSPGTPYHNEQFF. The gene calls are TRBV6-5 and TRBJ2-1; perhaps TRBD1 as D (6 bases). The CDR3 runs to 16 residues. Germline-derived CDR1 and CDR2 are MNHEY and SVGAGI. Trimming shortened V by 4 bases and J by 5 bases, and 18 bases separated the two germline ends.

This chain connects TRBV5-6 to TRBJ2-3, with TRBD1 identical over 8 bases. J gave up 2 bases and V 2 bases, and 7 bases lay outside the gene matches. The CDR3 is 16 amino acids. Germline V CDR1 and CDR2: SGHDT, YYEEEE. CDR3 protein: CASSLGTGTSTDTQYF. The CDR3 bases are TGTGCCAGCAGCTTAGGGACAGGAACCTCCACAGATACGCAGTATTTT.

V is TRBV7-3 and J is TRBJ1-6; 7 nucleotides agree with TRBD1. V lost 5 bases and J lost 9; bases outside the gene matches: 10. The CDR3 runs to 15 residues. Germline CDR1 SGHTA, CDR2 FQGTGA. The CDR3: CASSPKGGGGSPLHF. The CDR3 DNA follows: TGTGCCAGCAGCCCAAAAGGAGGGGGCGGTTCACCCCTCCACTTT.

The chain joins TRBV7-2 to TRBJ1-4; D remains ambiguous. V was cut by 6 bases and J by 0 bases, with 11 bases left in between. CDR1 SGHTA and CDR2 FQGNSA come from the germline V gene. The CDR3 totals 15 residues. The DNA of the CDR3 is TGTGCCAGCAGACGGACGGCCGCAACTAATGAAAAACTGTTTTTT. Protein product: CASRRTAATNEKLFF.

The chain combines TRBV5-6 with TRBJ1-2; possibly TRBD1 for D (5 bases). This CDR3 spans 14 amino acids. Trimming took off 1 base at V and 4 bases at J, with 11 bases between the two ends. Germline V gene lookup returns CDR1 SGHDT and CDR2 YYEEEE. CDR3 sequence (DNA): TGTGCCAGCAGCTTGAGGGGACGAGGCTATGGCTACACCTTC. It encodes CASSLRGRGYGYTF. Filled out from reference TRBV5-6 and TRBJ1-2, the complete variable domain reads DAGVTQSPTHLIKTRGQQVTLRCSPKSGHDTVSWYQQALGQGPQFIFQYYEEEERQRGNFPDRFSGHQFPNYSSELNVNALLLGDSALYLCASSLRGRGYGYTFGSGTRLTVV.

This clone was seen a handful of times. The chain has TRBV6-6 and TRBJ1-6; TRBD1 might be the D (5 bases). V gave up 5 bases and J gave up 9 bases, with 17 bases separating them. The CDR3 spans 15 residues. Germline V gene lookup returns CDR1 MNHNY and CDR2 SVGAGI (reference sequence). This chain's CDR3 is CASSTGGRRGSPLHF. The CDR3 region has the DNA TGTGCCAGCAGTACCGGCGGACGAAGGGGTTCACCCCTCCACTTT.

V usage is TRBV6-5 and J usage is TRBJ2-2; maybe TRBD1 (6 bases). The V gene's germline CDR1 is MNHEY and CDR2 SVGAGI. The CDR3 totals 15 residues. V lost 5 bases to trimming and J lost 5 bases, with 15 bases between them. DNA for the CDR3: TGTGCCAGCAGTCGACAGGAGTCGGGGACCGGGGAGCTGTTTTTT. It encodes CASSRQESGTGELFF.

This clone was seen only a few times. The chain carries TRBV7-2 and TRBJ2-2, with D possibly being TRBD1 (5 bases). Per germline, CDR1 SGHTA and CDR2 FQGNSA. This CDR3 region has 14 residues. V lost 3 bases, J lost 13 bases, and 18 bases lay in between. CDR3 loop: CASSFNYQGVGLFF. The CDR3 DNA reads TGTGCCAGCAGCTTTAACTACCAAGGGGTTGGGCTGTTTTTT. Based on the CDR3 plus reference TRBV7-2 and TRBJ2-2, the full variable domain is GAGVSQSPSNKVTEKGKDVELRCDPISGHTALYWYRQSLGQGLEFLIYFQGNSAPDKSGLPSDRFSAERTGGSVSTLTIQRTQQEDSAVYLCASSFNYQGVGLFFGEGSRLTVL.

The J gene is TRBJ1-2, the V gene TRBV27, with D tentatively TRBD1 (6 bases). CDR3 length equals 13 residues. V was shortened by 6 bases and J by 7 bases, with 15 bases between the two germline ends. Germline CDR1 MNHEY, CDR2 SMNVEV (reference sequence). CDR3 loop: CASRSTGTRGYTF. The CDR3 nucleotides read TGTGCCAGCAGATCCACAGGGACCCGTGGCTACACCTTC.

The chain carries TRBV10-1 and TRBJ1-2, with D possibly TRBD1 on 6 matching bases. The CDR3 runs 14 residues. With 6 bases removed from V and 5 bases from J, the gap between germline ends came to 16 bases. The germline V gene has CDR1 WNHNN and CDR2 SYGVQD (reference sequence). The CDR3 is CASSEQGGGYGYTF. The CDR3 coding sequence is TGCGCCAGCAGCGAACAGGGAGGGGGTTATGGCTACACCTTC.